This TCR beta chain appears in the sequencing data of a study of Ad26.COV2.S vaccination and SARS-CoV-2 variants. General study findings and limits: Reports say spike-specific CD8+ and CD4+ T cell responses covered substantial breadth after vaccination.

Concerning this clone: No antigen is known for it.

Treatment denoted: roughly 18 received Ad26.COV2.S at low or high dose, single or two shots; several received placebo; per-sample allocation not given. The study sampled participants on day 63 after the first vaccine or placebo injection. Donation came from an adult in Boston who was aged 18-55 years. The germline gives CDR1 SGHRS, CDR2 YFSETQ. The CDR3 is 13 amino acids. Trimming removed 4 bases from V and 7 bases from J, with 15 bases in between. Generated by immunoSEQ multiplex PCR, the TCRdb table keeps only in-frame clones and is missing some. The sample includes fewer than 300,000 clones, about 87% of them seen just once.

The sequencing used peripheral blood, collected in a trial of Ad26.COV2.S vaccine versus placebo. J is TRBJ2-7 and V is TRBV5-1, with D perhaps matching TRBD2 (5 bases). The TCR was taken from a person between 18 and 60 years old who received the Ad26.COV2.S COVID-19 vaccine or a placebo. The CDR3 loop reads CASSPDSPREQYF. As DNA, the CDR3 is TGCGCCAGCAGCCCGGACTCCCCCCGGGAGCAGTACTTC.